Listed here are 18 T cell receptor beta chains from one sample, sequenced in a study of CD8 T cells in ankylosing spondylitis. MiXCR was run by TCRdb on the 5' RACE reads, yielding one entry per CDR3 protein. The repertoire holds fewer than 500,000 distinct CDR3 sequences, roughly 26% seen once, with 0.89% in the top ten. No antigen is known for these receptors. Broader study findings: Seemingly characteristic of ankylosing spondylitis blood was a TCR beta motif consisting of under ten highly homologous variants.

What was sequenced was blood, either unsorted or a sorted T cell fraction (not recorded which). These receptors originate from a male donor with ankylosing spondylitis.

This clonotype was counted many times. The chain combines TRBV12-3 or TRBV12-4 with TRBJ2-3; TRBD2 agrees at 7 bases. The CDR3 runs 15 residues. Losses at the gene ends were 4 bases for V and 1 base for J; bases not matched to a gene: 5. The CDR3 region is CASSSWGGGTDTQYF. CDR3 DNA: TGTGCCAGCAGTTCTTGGGGGGGGGGCACAGATACGCAGTATTTT.

The chain links TRBV2 to TRBJ2-7; maybe TRBD2 (6 bases). The germline gives CDR1 SNHLY, CDR2 FYNNEI. This CDR3 spans 15 amino acids. Deletions cut 4 bases from V and 7 bases from J, with 20 bases between. This CDR3 is CASSGPLRGPGEQYV. The DNA for the CDR3 is TGTGCCAGCAGTGGGCCTTTGCGGGGCCCGGGGGAGCAGTACGTC.

This clonotype showed up just a few times. This chain uses TRBV11-2 with TRBJ2-2; TRBD1 matches 9 bases. The CDR3 sequence is 18 residues long. From germline, CDR1 is SGHAT and CDR2 FQNNGV. V dropped 0 bases and J dropped 7; count of bases not matched to a gene: 12. The CDR3 protein is CASSLERDRASYGGELFF. CDR3 DNA: TGTGCCAGCAGCTTAGAACGGGACAGGGCCTCTTACGGCGGGGAGCTGTTTTTT.

The V call is TRBV13, the J call TRBJ1-6, with TRBD1 matching over 8 bases. The V segment lost 4 bases and the J segment 9 bases; nucleotides outside the gene matches: 5. The CDR3 has 14 amino acids. Germline V gene data show CDR1 as PRHDT and CDR2 as FYEKMQ (reference sequence). For the CDR3, the DNA is TGTGCCAGCAGCTCAAGACAGGGGAGTTCACCCCTCCACTTT. It translates to CASSSRQGSSPLHF.

Only a few counts were recorded for this clonotype. The V call is TRBV20-1, the J call TRBJ1-2, with D maybe TRBD1 (5 bases). The CDR3 runs to 14 residues. The germline gives CDR1 DFQATT, CDR2 SNEGSKA (reference sequence). V lost 4 bases and J 8 bases, leaving 20 bases between the germline ends. In nucleotides, the CDR3 is TGCAGTGCTATCAAAACAGGTGCGATCGGAGGCTACACCTTC. This sequence encodes CSAIKTGAIGGYTF.

The V gene is TRBV10-2, the J gene TRBJ2-5; no clear D. This CDR3 has 12 amino acids. The V gene's germline CDR1 is WSHSY and CDR2 SAAADI. Trimming took off 4 bases at V and 5 bases at J, with 8 bases between the two ends. The CDR3 coding sequence is TGCGCCAGCAGTGTGGCAAGGGAGACCCAGTACTTC. It translates to CASSVARETQYF.

This clonotype was counted a few times. The rearrangement links TRBV12-3 or TRBV12-4 to TRBJ1-5; no clear D gene. The CDR3 has 14 amino acids. V lost 6 bases to trimming and J lost 3 bases, with 12 bases between them. The CDR3 sequence is CASSPTGANQPQHF. DNA of the CDR3: TGTGCCAGCAGCCCTACGGGCGCCAATCAGCCCCAGCATTTT.

This clonotype was found a few times. The chain uses TRBV6-1 and TRBJ1-5; D gene ambiguous. The germline V gene encodes CDR1 MNHNS and CDR2 SASEGT. V shed 0 bases and J shed 4 bases, with 10 bases lying between them. The CDR3 is made up of 15 amino acids. CDR3 sequence: CASSEAVHGNQPQHF. As DNA, the CDR3 is TGTGCCAGCAGTGAAGCCGTACACGGGAATCAGCCCCAGCATTTT.

V gene TRBV2 combines with J gene TRBJ1-1; D possibly corresponds to TRBD1 (5 bases). CDR1 is SNHLY and CDR2 is FYNNEI in the germline V gene. The V end lost 9 bases, the J end lost 4 bases, and 27 bases lay between the germline ends. CDR3 length: 17 residues. Here the CDR3 DNA reads TGTGCCAGTCATCGAGATTCCTTGCGGGACGGAGGCACTGAAGCTTTCTTT. This translates into CASHRDSLRDGGTEAFF.

This rearrangement joins TRBV3-1 to TRBJ2-1, with 7 positions matching TRBD2. The CDR3 has 15 amino acids. V gave up 4 bases and J gave up 4 bases; unmatched junction bases: 7. The germline V gene encodes CDR1 LGHDT and CDR2 YNNKEL (reference sequence). The CDR3 spells CASSPVSGPYNEQFF. In DNA form, the CDR3 reads TGTGCCAGCAGCCCCGTTAGCGGGCCGTACAATGAGCAGTTCTTC.

The chain is built from TRBV11-2 and TRBJ2-7, with D possibly matching TRBD2 (5 bases). The V end lost 1 base, the J end lost 5 bases, and 9 bases lay between the germline ends. Germline V gene sequence: CDR1 SGHAT, CDR2 FQNNGV. The CDR3 extends over 13 amino acids. CDR3 in amino acids: CASSLGGYHEQYF. The CDR3 nucleotides read TGTGCCAGCAGCTTAGGAGGGTACCACGAGCAGTACTTC.

The rearrangement links TRBV24-1 to TRBJ2-2, with TRBD2 matching 8 bases. The V gene end was trimmed by 3 bases and the J gene end by 2 bases; junction bases not matched to a gene: 4. From germline, CDR1 is KGHDR and CDR2 SFDVKD. The CDR3 length is 16 residues. The DNA for the CDR3 is TGTGCCACCAGTGATCCAACTAGCGGAAACACCGGGGAGCTGTTTTTT. Protein product: CATSDPTSGNTGELFF.

This clonotype occurred a few times. The chain is built from TRBV5-1 and TRBJ2-1; 10 nucleotides align to TRBD2. The V segment lost 0 bases and the J segment 8 bases; nucleotides outside the gene matches: 5. The CDR3 length is 15 residues. Germline assignment: CDR1 SGHRS and CDR2 YFSETQ. CDR3 sequence reads: CASSLVASGRYEQFF. In nucleotides, the CDR3 is TGCGCCAGCAGCTTGGTGGCTAGCGGGAGATATGAGCAGTTCTTC.

This clonotype was recorded a few times. The chain recombines TRBV20-1 with TRBJ2-7, with 10 bases identical to TRBD1. After removal of 5 bases from V and 2 bases from J, the junction contained 6 bases not matched to a gene. The CDR3 runs 14 residues. Per germline, CDR1 DFQATT and CDR2 SNEGSKA (reference sequence). CDR3 region: CSAVRDRGTYEQYF. The CDR3 nucleotides read TGCAGTGCTGTCCGGGACAGGGGCACCTACGAGCAGTACTTC.

This chain uses TRBV20-1 with TRBJ2-3, with 10 bases that match TRBD2. This CDR3 is 14 amino acids long. CDR1 and CDR2 (germline): DFQATT, SNEGSKA (reference sequence). The CDR3 coding sequence is TGCAGCAGAGCGGGAGGGGTTAGCACAGATACGCAGTATTTT. Its protein product is CSRAGGVSTDTQYF.

The chain uses TRBV7-6 and TRBJ1-3; D ambiguous. The CDR3 has 14 residues. Looked up from germline, CDR1 is SGHVS and CDR2 is FNYEAQ. V shed 10 bases and J shed 0 bases, with 13 bases lying between them. CDR3 sequence: CATGTASSGNTIYF. The CDR3 nucleotides are TGTGCCACGGGAACGGCCAGCTCTGGAAACACCATATATTTT. The full variable domain, in which reference TRBV7-6 and TRBJ1-3 provide the parts outside the CDR3, is GAGVSQSPRYKVTKRGQDVALRCDPISGHVSLYWYRQALGQGPEFLTYFNYEAQQDKSGLPNDRFSAERPEGSISTLTIQRTEQRDSAMYRCATGTASSGNTIYFGEGSWLTVV.

This clonotype has only a few counts. The chain recombines TRBV20-1 with TRBJ2-1; TRBD1 aligns across 10 bases. The CDR3 loop spans 14 amino acids. Looked up from germline, CDR1 is DFQATT and CDR2 is SNEGSKA (reference sequence). V trimming: 0 bases; J trimming: 8 bases; junction bases outside the gene matches: 4. CDR3 nucleotide sequence: TGCAGTGCTAGAGAGGGACAGGGGCGCGATGAGCAGTTCTTC. This codes for CSAREGQGRDEQFF.

The V call is TRBV5-1, the J call TRBJ2-7, with 7 bases matching TRBD2. Per the germline V gene, CDR1 is SGHRS and CDR2 is YFSETQ. The CDR3 sequence is 16 residues long. V shed 4 bases, J shed 0 bases, and the junction held 10 bases outside the gene matches. DNA of the CDR3: TGCGCCAGCAGCCCATTGGGCGGGAGACTCTCCTACGAGCAGTACGTC. This gives the protein CASSPLGGRLSYEQYV.